Presented here are 13 T cell receptor beta chains from one specimen sequenced in a study of CD8+CD57+ T cells in acquired aplastic anemia. Profiling of TCR beta VDJ combinations and CDR3 sequences used genomic DNA as template. TCRdb re-analysed the reads in MiXCR, keeping a single row per CDR3 protein. The data contain 150,000 to 200,000 distinct CDR3 sequences, less than 60% of them seen just once; the ten biggest clones take up about 2.6%. Patients chosen for sequencing had shown CD8+CD57+ cell expansion by flow cytometry. The sequenced sample consisted of sorted CD4+, CD8+, or CD8+CD57+ T cells (not recorded which) from PBMCs. The receptors stem from a human donor with aplastic anemia.

This clonotype has ten or more counts. The rearrangement links TRBV19 to TRBJ2-7, with D possibly called TRBD1 or TRBD2 (5 bases each). Germline V gene lookup returns CDR1 LNHDA and CDR2 SQIVND (reference sequence). Between the trimmed V and J ends, which lost 5 bases and 3 bases, there was a span of 14 bases. The CDR3 covers 14 residues. This chain's CDR3 is CASSPRGSFYEQYF. The CDR3 DNA reads TGTGCCAGTAGTCCCCGGGGCAGCTTCTACGAGCAGTACTTC.

V is TRBV10-3 and J is TRBJ2-3, with TRBD2 identical over 10 bases. After removal of 3 bases from V and 4 bases from J, the junction contained 10 bases not matched to a gene. The CDR3 totals 17 residues. Germline V lookup: CDR1 ENHRY, CDR2 SYGVKD. The DNA for the CDR3 is TGTGCCATCAGTGACCCGCCTAGCGGGGGATTAGCAGATACGCAGTATTTT. Its protein product is CAISDPPSGGLADTQYF.

The CDR3 nucleotides read TGTGCCTGGAGCTCCGCGGGTCTAGCGTCGGAGACCCAGTACTTC. Translated: CAWSSAGLASETQYF. The rearrangement uses TRBV7-4 and TRBJ2-5, with a weak D call TRBD2 (6 bases). V gave up 11 bases and J gave up 5 bases, with 24 bases separating them. Germline CDR1 reads SGHVT; CDR2 reads SQSDAQ. This CDR3 spans 15 amino acids. Using reference TRBV7-4 and TRBJ2-5 for the parts outside the CDR3, the full variable domain is GAGVSQSPRYKVAKRGRDVALRCDSISGHVTLYWYRQTLGQGSEVLTYSQSDAQRDKSGRPSGRFSAERPERSVSTLKIQRTEQGDSAVYLCAWSSAGLASETQYFGPGTRLLVL.

The chain recombines TRBV7-9 with TRBJ1-2; the match to TRBD1 covers 8 bases. Losses at the gene ends were 5 bases for V and 3 bases for J; bases not matched to a gene: 8. CDR3 length: 15 amino acids. Germline-derived CDR1 and CDR2 are SEHNR and FQNEAQ (reference sequence). Written as DNA, the CDR3 is TGTGCCAGCAGCACCAACAGGGGGGGGGACTATGGCTACACCTTC. It translates to CASSTNRGGDYGYTF.

V is TRBV4-3 and J is TRBJ2-7; 11 nucleotides agree with TRBD1. Germline trimming cut 1 base from V and 3 bases from J; bases unmatched to any gene: 2. The CDR3 extends over 15 amino acids. The germline gives CDR1 LGHNA, CDR2 YSLEER. CDR3 loop: CASSQGGTGGYEQYF. Written as DNA, the CDR3 is TGCGCCAGCAGCCAAGGAGGGACAGGGGGCTACGAGCAGTACTTC.

In this sample, this clonotype turned up a few times. This chain links TRBV24-1 with TRBJ2-2, with D uncertain. This CDR3 spans 15 amino acids. The ends were cut back, 4 bases at V and 1 base at J, with 9 bases in the middle. Per the germline V gene, CDR1 is KGHDR and CDR2 is SFDVKD. The CDR3 bases are TGTGCCACCAGTGAAGGGATGGGGAACACCGGGGAGCTGTTTTTT. Translating gives CATSEGMGNTGELFF.

This clonotype occurred a few times. The chain links TRBV10-1 to TRBJ1-6, with D hard to call. CDR1 is WNHNN, CDR2 SYGVQD, per germline (reference sequence). The CDR3 runs 13 residues. Trimming removed 7 bases from V and 3 bases from J, with 7 bases in between. In nucleotides, the CDR3 is TGCGCCAGCAACAATGGCTATAATTCACCCCTCCACTTT. Translated, it gives CASNNGYNSPLHF.

This sequence joins TRBV15 and TRBJ2-4, with 8 nucleotides matching TRBD1. Losses at the gene ends were 3 bases for V and 8 bases for J; bases not matched to a gene: 9. The CDR3 is 15 residues long. Per the germline V gene, CDR1 is LNHNV and CDR2 is YYDKDF (reference sequence). CDR3 amino acids: CATSSPGQGRDIQYF. The CDR3 region has the DNA TGTGCCACCAGCAGCCCCGGACAGGGAAGGGACATTCAGTACTTC.

The J gene is TRBJ2-1, the V gene TRBV24-1; TRBD2 matches at 9 bases. After removal of 3 bases from V and 8 bases from J, the junction contained 1 base not matched to a gene. Germline CDR1 reads KGHDR; CDR2 reads SFDVKD. The CDR3 runs to 13 residues. Here the CDR3 DNA reads TGTGCCACCAGTGATATAGCGGGAGATGAGCAGTTCTTC. Translating it yields CATSDIAGDEQFF.

This clonotype was recorded many times. The V and J genes are TRBV7-2 and TRBJ2-7; a weak D match, TRBD1 (6 bases). Looked up from germline, CDR1 is SGHTA and CDR2 is FQGNSA. The CDR3 has 14 residues. The V end was cut by 4 bases, the J end by 4 bases, with 14 bases between. The CDR3 sequence: CASSSQWGPYEQYF. In DNA form, the CDR3 reads TGTGCCAGCAGCTCCCAATGGGGGCCGTACGAGCAGTACTTC.

This clonotype has ten or more counts. J is TRBJ1-2 and V is TRBV20-1, with D perhaps TRBD1 (5 bases). Germline lookup yields CDR1 DFQATT and CDR2 SNEGSKA (reference sequence). This CDR3 comprises 17 residues. The ends were cut back, 0 bases at V and 5 bases at J, with 22 bases in the middle. CDR3 residues: CSARDLSQRDGTYGYTF. The CDR3 region has the DNA TGCAGTGCTAGAGATTTAAGCCAAAGGGACGGGACTTATGGCTACACCTTC.

The rearrangement links TRBV25-1 to TRBJ1-1, with D uncertain. Germline-derived CDR1 and CDR2 are MGHDK and SYGVNS. V was clipped by 3 bases and J by 6 bases, with 5 bases between them. CDR3 length equals 11 residues. The CDR3 here is CASSDIAEAFF. The CDR3 DNA sequence: TGTGCCAGCAGTGATATCGCTGAAGCTTTCTTT. The full variable domain, rest sourced from reference TRBV25-1 and TRBJ1-1, is EADIYQTPRYLVIGTGKKITLECSQTMGHDKMYWYQQDPGMELHLIHYSYGVNSTEKGDLSSESTVSRIRTEHFPLTLESARPSHTSQYLCASSDIAEAFFGQGTRLTVV.

This clonotype was seen many times. The chain uses TRBV5-1 and TRBJ1-4; tentative D call: TRBD1 (5 bases). The CDR3 contains 14 residues. CDR1 and CDR2 from the germline V gene are SGHRS and YFSETQ. V dropped 0 bases and J dropped 4 bases, with 7 bases sitting between them. CDR3 loop: CASSLGQFNEKLFF. In DNA, the CDR3 is TGCGCCAGCAGCTTGGGACAGTTTAATGAAAAACTGTTTTTT.